This T cell receptor (beta chain) was recovered during a study of CD8+CD57+ T cells in acquired aplastic anemia. Study-wide context: Sorted CD4+ and CD8+ cells gave an average of 3.2 ug of DNA.

Points from the study as a whole: Patients and controls were found to share 25 to 35 CD8+ CDR3 sequences. Simpson's diversity of CD8+ cells was not significantly different in patients compared with controls.

This CDR3 is built from 14 residues. The germline V and J ends were trimmed by 7 bases and 1 base, with 13 bases remaining between them. The template used for profiling TCR beta VDJ and CDR3 was genomic DNA. TCRdb re-analysed the reads in MiXCR, keeping a single row per CDR3 protein. The table includes approximately 120,000 distinct CDR3 sequences, over 30% detected once. In patients chosen for sequencing, flow cytometry had shown CD8+CD57+ cell expansion. Among the patients, none had received any therapy at the time of blood sampling. Remarks on this clonotype: What it binds is not known.

The material sequenced was sorted CD4+, CD8+, or CD8+CD57+ T cells (not recorded which) from PBMCs. The clonotype was recovered from a human donor with aplastic anemia. This chain connects TRBV12-3 or TRBV12-4 to TRBJ1-1; D is perhaps TRBD1 (5 bases). CDR3 nucleotide sequence: TGTGCCAGCACCGACGACAGACCGAACACTGAAGCTTTCTTT. Translating gives CASTDDRPNTEAFF.